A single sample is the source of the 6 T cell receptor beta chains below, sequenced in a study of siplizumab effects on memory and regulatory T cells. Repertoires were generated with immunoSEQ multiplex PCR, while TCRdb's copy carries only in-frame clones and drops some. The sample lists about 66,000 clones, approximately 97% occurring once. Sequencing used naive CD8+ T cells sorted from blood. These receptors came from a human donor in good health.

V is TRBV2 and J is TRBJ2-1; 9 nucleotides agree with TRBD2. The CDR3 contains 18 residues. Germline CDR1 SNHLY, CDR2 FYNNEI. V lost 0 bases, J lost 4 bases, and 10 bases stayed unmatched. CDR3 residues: CASSEALAGGPGYNEQFF. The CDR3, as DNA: TGTGCCAGCAGTGAAGCTCTGGCGGGGGGGCCGGGTTACAATGAGCAGTTCTTC.

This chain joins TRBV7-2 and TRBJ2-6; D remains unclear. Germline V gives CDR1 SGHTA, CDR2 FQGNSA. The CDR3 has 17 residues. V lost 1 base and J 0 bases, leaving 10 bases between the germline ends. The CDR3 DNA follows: TGTGCCAGCAGCTTAGTGGGCAGCGCCTCTGGGGCCAACGTCCTGACTTTC. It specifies CASSLVGSASGANVLTF.

The CDR3 nucleotides read TGCGCCAGCAGCCAAGATCCCGGGGACACTGAAGCTTTCTTT. It specifies CASSQDPGDTEAFF. The V gene is TRBV4-1, the J gene TRBJ1-1; unclear D gene. CDR3 size: 14 residues. The germline CDR1 and CDR2 sequences are MGHRA and YSYEKL. V lost 0 bases, J lost 3 bases, and 8 bases lay in between.

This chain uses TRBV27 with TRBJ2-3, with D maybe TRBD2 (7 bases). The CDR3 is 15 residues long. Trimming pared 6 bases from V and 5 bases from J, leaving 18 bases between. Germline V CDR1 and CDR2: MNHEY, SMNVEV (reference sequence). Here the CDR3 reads CASSSRLGGRDTQYF. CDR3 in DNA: TGTGCCAGCAGCTCGAGACTGGGGGGGCGAGATACGCAGTATTTT.

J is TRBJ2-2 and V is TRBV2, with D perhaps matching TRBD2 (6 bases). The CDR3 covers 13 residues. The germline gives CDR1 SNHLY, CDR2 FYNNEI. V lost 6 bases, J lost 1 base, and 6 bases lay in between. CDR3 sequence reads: CASSGGNTGELFF. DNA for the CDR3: TGTGCCAGCAGCGGGGGGAACACCGGGGAGCTGTTTTTT. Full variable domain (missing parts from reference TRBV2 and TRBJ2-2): EPEVTQTPSHQVTQMGQEVILRCVPISNHLYFYWYRQILGQKVEFLVSFYNNEISEKSEIFDDQFSVERPDGSNFTLKIRSTKLEDSAMYFCASSGGNTGELFFGEGSRLTVL.

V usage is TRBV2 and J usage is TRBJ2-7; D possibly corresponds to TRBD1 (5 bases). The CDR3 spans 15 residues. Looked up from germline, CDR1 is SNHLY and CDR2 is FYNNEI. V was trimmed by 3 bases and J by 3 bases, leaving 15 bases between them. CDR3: CASSDDPPTVYEQYF. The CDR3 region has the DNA TGTGCCAGCAGTGACGACCCCCCGACAGTCTACGAGCAGTACTTC. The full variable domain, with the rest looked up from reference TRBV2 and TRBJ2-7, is EPEVTQTPSHQVTQMGQEVILRCVPISNHLYFYWYRQILGQKVEFLVSFYNNEISEKSEIFDDQFSVERPDGSNFTLKIRSTKLEDSAMYFCASSDDPPTVYEQYFGPGTRLTVT.